The clone carrying this T cell receptor beta chain has only one observation. Its antigen is still unknown. This entry belongs to a study of T cells in localized non-small cell lung cancer. Findings and limits, study-wide: With higher T cell density in blood came longer overall survival. The appearance of a median approximately 57 of the top 100 tumor clones was seen in adjacent lung. Only one tumor region was sequenced, so heterogeneity remains possible. Uninvolved neighboring lung showed the greatest T cell clonality, exceeding tumor.

Trimming took off 5 bases at V and 4 bases at J, with 8 bases between the two ends. CDR3 size: 11 residues. In germline, CDR1 is DFQATT, CDR2 SNEGSKA (reference sequence). The table came from immunoSEQ multiplex PCR; TCRdb's copy has only in-frame clones and leaves some out. Seen here are 9,400 or so clones, roughly 89% observed once, and the top ten hold approximately 2.5%. The chain carries TRBV20-1 and TRBJ1-2; D gene uncertain. The receptor was isolated from a female donor aged 60 or older with stage II squamous cell lung carcinoma. Sample: peripheral blood, taken before any cancer treatment. The CDR3 DNA reads as TGCAGTGCTGAGGGCACCTATGGCTACACCTTC. Translation gives CSAEGTYGYTF.